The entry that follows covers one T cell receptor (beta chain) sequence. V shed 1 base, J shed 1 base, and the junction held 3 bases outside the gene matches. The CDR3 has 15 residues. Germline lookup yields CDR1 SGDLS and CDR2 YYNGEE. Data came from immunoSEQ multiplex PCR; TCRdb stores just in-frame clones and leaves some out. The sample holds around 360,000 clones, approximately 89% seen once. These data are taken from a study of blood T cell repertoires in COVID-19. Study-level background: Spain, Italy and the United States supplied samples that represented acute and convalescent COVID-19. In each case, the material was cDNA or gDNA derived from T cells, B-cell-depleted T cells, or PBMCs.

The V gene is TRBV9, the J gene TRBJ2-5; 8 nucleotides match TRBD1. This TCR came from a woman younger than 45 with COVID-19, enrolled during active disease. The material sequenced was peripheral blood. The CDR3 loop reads CASSVTGGTQETQYF. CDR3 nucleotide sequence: TGTGCCAGCAGCGTAACAGGGGGGACCCAAGAGACCCAGTACTTC.